This T cell receptor (beta chain) stems from a study of T cell repertoires in cytomegalovirus infection. With V trimmed by 1 base and J by 2 bases, 6 bases remained unmatched. Germline V gene data show CDR1 as SGHTA and CDR2 as FQGNSA. This CDR3 region has 16 residues. Worth noting for this clonotype: Its antigen is unknown.

Using its own MiXCR run on the reads, TCRdb lists one record per CDR3 protein. The sample holds some 590,000 distinct CDR3 sequences; 40% are singletons and the top ten take about 48%. The receptor's source is a human donor in good health (CMV status not recorded). Some clones in this sample may be carry-over from other donors' samples. This chain links TRBV7-2 with TRBJ2-3; 7 positions match TRBD2. The sequencing here drew on cultured PBMCs, taken from culture after CMV antigen stimulation. The CDR3 DNA reads TGTGCCAGCAGCTTAGGAATGCGGGGGACCACAGATACGCAGTATTTT. It translates to CASSLGMRGTTDTQYF.